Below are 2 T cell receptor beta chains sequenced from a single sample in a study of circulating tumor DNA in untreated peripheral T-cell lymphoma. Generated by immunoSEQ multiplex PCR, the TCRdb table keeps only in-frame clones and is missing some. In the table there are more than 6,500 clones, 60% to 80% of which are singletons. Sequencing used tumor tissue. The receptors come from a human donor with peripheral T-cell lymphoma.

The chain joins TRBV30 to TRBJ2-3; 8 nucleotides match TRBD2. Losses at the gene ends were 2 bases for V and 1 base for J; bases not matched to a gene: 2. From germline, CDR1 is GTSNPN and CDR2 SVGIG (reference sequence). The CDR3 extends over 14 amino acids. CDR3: CAWSLAGGTDTQYF. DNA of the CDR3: TGTGCCTGGAGTCTAGCGGGCGGCACAGATACGCAGTATTTT.

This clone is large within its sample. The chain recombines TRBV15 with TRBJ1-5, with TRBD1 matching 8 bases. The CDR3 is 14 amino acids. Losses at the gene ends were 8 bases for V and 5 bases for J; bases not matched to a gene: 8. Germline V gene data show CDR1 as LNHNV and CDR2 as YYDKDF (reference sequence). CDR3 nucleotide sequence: TGTGCCACCGCTACGACAGGGGACTATCAGCCCCAGCATTTT. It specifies CATATTGDYQPQHF.